A selection of T cell receptor beta chains follows, all from one sample in a study of blood T cell repertoires in COVID-19. Using immunoSEQ multiplex PCR, the repertoire was profiled, and TCRdb retains in-frame clones only, with some absent. The data contain about 98,000 clones, about 83% of them singletons. The sample was peripheral blood. The receptors stem from a man aged 35 to 55 with active or convalescent COVID-19. The CDR3 runs from the conserved cysteine through the conserved F or W. D genes are given only for firm matches. Rows give clone size only sometimes, using once, few, many, or a class for an expanded clone.

NA,TRBV19,TRBJ1-5,NA,TGTGCCAGCCGGATTTTCCCAGGGGTTCAGCCCCAGCATTTT,CASRIFPGVQPQHF
NA,TRBV9,TRBJ2-3,NA,TGTGCCAGCAGCGTAGCCGCAAGGGAGAGCACAGATACGCAGTATTTT,CASSVAARESTDTQYF
NA,TRBV11-2,TRBJ1-6,NA,TGTGCCAGCAGCTTTGTCCAGTTCTATAATTCACCCCTCCACTTT,CASSFVQFYNSPLHF
NA,TRBV5-6,TRBJ2-1,TRBD2,TGTGCCAGCAGCTTGGGCTTAGCGGGGGGGCTCCACAATGAGCAGTTCTTC,CASSLGLAGGLHNEQFF
NA,TRBV6-5,TRBJ2-7,NA,TGTGCCAGCAGAATACAGGGAGAATATTACGAGCAGTACTTC,CASRIQGEYYEQYF
NA,TRBV7-8,TRBJ2-5,NA,TGTGCCAGCAGCTTAAGAGATGAGGGTGCGGAGACCCAGTACTTC,CASSLRDEGAETQYF
NA,TRBV10-1,TRBJ1-1,TRBD1,TGCGCCAGCAGACCAAAACAGGGGCTATCGAACACTGAAGCTTTCTTT,CASRPKQGLSNTEAFF
NA,TRBV6-5,TRBJ1-1,NA,TGTGCCACCAATTCGGGGGGGAGTGATCTAACTGAAGCTTTCTTT,CATNSGGSDLTEAFF
NA,TRBV7-2,TRBJ2-7,NA,TGTGCCAGCAGCTTCGCCAGGGGCCCCTCCTACGAGCAGTACTTC,CASSFARGPSYEQYF
NA,TRBV10-3,TRBJ2-5,TRBD1,TGTGCCATCAGTGAGGGACAGGGTGTGGCAGAGACCCAGTACTTC,CAISEGQGVAETQYF
once,TRBV9,TRBJ1-4,TRBD1,TGTGCCAGCAGCGCCTCACAGGGGGCAACTAATGAAAAACTGTTTTTT,CASSASQGATNEKLFF
NA,TRBV3-1/TRBV3-2,TRBJ2-1,TRBD2,TGTGCCAGCAGCCCTCTGGGACTAGCGGGGGAGCAGTTCTTC,CASSPLGLAGEQFF
NA,TRBV11-2,TRBJ2-1,TRBD2,TGTGCCAGCAGGAAACGGGCTAGCGGGGGAGGGGATGAGCAGTTCTTC,CASRKRASGGGDEQFF
NA,TRBV6-2/TRBV6-3,TRBJ2-3,TRBD2,TGTGCCAGCAGCCCTCTATGGACTAGCCGCACAGATACGCAGTATTTT,CASSPLWTSRTDTQYF
once,TRBV5-1,TRBJ2-7,NA,TGCGCCAGCAGCTCCCAAGGAGCCTCCTACGAGCAGTACTTC,CASSSQGASYEQYF
NA,TRBV7-2,TRBJ2-7,TRBD2,TGTGCCAGCAGCTTTTCCGGGACTAGCGAGGGGGTCCGGTACTTC,CASSFSGTSEGVRYF
NA,TRBV7-3,TRBJ2-2,TRBD1,TGTGCCAGCAGCCGACAGGGCAGCACCGGGGAGCTGTTTTTT,CASSRQGSTGELFF
NA,TRBV6-5,TRBJ1-2,NA,TGTGCCACCAAGCGGGGGGCTGCTCGAGGCTACACCTTC,CATKRGAARGYTF
NA,TRBV9,TRBJ2-1,NA,TGTGCCAGCAGCGCCTCTTTAGGGGGTTCCTACAATGAGCAGTTCTTC,CASSASLGGSYNEQFF
NA,TRBV7-2,TRBJ2-2,NA,TGTGCCAGCAGCTTAGTCATCGGGGAGCTGTTTTTT,CASSLVIGELFF
NA,TRBV15,TRBJ1-5,NA,TGTGCCACCAGCAGAGATAAGGGGAGCAATCAGCCCCAGCATTTT,CATSRDKGSNQPQHF
NA,TRBV2,TRBJ1-1,NA,TGTGCCAGCAGCCTGACAGGGAACACTGAAGCTTTCTTT,CASSLTGNTEAFF
NA,TRBV24-1,TRBJ2-1,NA,TGTGCCACCAGTGATAGCGAGCTAAGCTCCTACAATGAGCAGTTCTTC,CATSDSELSSYNEQFF
NA,TRBV5-1,TRBJ1-4,NA,TGCGCCAGCAGCTTGGACAAAACAACTAATGAAAAACTGTTTTTT,CASSLDKTTNEKLFF
NA,TRBV9,TRBJ1-2,NA,TGTGCCAGCAGCCCCCGAGCGGGGGACCCAGTGGGCTACACCTTC,CASSPRAGDPVGYTF
NA,TRBV19,TRBJ2-1,NA,TGTGCCAGTAGTATAGAGGGCAGTGCATACAATGAGCAGTTCTTC,CASSIEGSAYNEQFF
NA,TRBV6-5,TRBJ2-7,TRBD1,TGTGCCAGCAGTTCCAGACAGGGGCGGAACGAGCAGTACTTC,CASSSRQGRNEQYF
NA,TRBV6-5,TRBJ1-6,NA,TGTGCCAGCGGAGGGAACTCCTATAATTCACCCCTCCACTTT,CASGGNSYNSPLHF
once,TRBV19,TRBJ2-7,TRBD1,TGTGCCAGTAGGAAGACAGGGGACGAGCAGTACTTC,CASRKTGDEQYF
NA,TRBV12-3/TRBV12-4,TRBJ1-5,TRBD1,TGTGCCAGCACTGACAGGGCCCATCAGCCCCAGCATTTT,CASTDRAHQPQHF
NA,TRBV19,TRBJ1-1,NA,TGTGCCAGCGGCGGGGGGAACCCTGAAGCTTTCTTT,CASGGGNPEAFF
NA,TRBV21-1,TRBJ1-2,NA,TGTGCCAGCAGCCTCCGACAGATCTCCTCGTATGGCTACACCTTC,CASSLRQISSYGYTF
NA,TRBV6-5,TRBJ1-6,NA,TGTGCCAGCCGACAGGCAGATAATTCACCCCTCCACTTT,CASRQADNSPLHF
NA,TRBV6-5,TRBJ1-2,NA,TGTGCCAGCAGTTATGACACAACTAACTATGGCTACACCTTC,CASSYDTTNYGYTF
NA,TRBV30,TRBJ1-2,NA,TGTGCCTGGAGTACCACCGATCTAGGGGGAAACTATGGCTACACCTTC,CAWSTTDLGGNYGYTF
NA,TRBV6-5,TRBJ2-1,TRBD2,TGTGCCAGCAGCCGGGGGGAATACAATGAGCAGTTCTTC,CASSRGEYNEQFF
NA,TRBV15,TRBJ2-2,TRBD2,TGTGCCACCAGGCGGGGGACGAGCGGGGAGCTGTTTTTT,CATRRGTSGELFF
NA,TRBV29-1,TRBJ2-7,NA,TGCAGCGTTGGAACTAGTTCCTACGAGCAGTACTTC,CSVGTSSYEQYF
NA,TRBV9,TRBJ1-6,NA,TGTGCCAGCAGCGTGGACAATTTTCGTTCACCCCTCCACTTT,CASSVDNFRSPLHF
NA,TRBV11-2,TRBJ1-6,NA,TGTGCCAGCAGCTTACTGATCGGGACGGGAGGGTCACCCCTCCACTTT,CASSLLIGTGGSPLHF
NA,TRBV6-1,TRBJ1-5,NA,TGTGCCAGCAGTGAAGCGAGGTCGGGGTGGAGTGGGACAAGCAATCAGCCCCAGCATTTT,CASSEARSGWSGTSNQPQHF
NA,TRBV6-5,TRBJ2-1,NA,TGTGCCAGCACTCCTCTCAGTCGGGGGAAGGTGTTCTTC,CASTPLSRGKVFF
NA,TRBV11-2,TRBJ1-4,NA,TGTGCCAGCAGCCCCGGTCGAATGGAAAAACTGTTTTTT,CASSPGRMEKLFF
NA,TRBV20-1,TRBJ1-4,NA,TGCAGTGCGGGGGCTTGGGAAAAACTGTTTTTT,CSAGAWEKLFF